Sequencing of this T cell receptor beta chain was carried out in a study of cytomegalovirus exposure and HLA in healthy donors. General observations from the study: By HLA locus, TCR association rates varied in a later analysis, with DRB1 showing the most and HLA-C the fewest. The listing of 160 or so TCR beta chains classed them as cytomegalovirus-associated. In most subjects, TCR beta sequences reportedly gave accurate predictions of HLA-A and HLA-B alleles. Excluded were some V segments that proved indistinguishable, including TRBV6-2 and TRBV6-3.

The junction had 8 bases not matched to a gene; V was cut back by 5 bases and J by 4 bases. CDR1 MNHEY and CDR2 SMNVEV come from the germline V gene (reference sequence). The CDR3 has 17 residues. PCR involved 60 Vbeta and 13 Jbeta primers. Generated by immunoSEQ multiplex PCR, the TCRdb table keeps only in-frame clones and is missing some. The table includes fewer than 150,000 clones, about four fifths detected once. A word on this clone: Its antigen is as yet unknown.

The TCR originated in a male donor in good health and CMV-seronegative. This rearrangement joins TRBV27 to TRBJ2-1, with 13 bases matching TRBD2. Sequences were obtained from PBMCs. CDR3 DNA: TGTGCCAGCAGTCTCAGGACTAGCGGGAGCCATTACAATGAGCAGTTCTTC. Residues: CASSLRTSGSHYNEQFF.